This T cell receptor (beta chain) was retrieved from a study of T-cell reconstitution after alpha-beta-depleted transplantation in children. Unique molecular identifiers were used to barcode this TCRbeta library. MiXCR, run by TCRdb on the PCR reads, gives a single entry per CDR3 protein. This table holds roughly 670,000 distinct CDR3 sequences, about an eighth found once. Germline V gene data show CDR1 as SGHVS and CDR2 as FNYEAQ. CDR3 size: 14 residues. The V and J ends lost 5 bases and 7 bases, in that order; junction bases with no gene match: 7. Study-level findings and limits: Where some patients showed high TCRbeta diversity at day 60, it came from recipient T cells and thymic progenitors that had survived. Expanded graft clones, several hundred of them, were reportedly the source of alpha-beta T cells about two months after transplant. The main origin of T-cell counts and diversity one year after transplant was newly produced T cells.

This clonotype appeared many times. The antigen is unknown. Sequences were derived from PBMCs, sampled before TCRalphabeta/CD19-depleted stem cell transplant. The sequence was obtained from a girl aged 2 to 10 with congenital amegakaryocytic thrombocytopenia, due to receive a stem cell transplant. This chain uses TRBV7-6 with TRBJ2-4; 8 bases map to TRBD1. The CDR3 DNA follows: TGTGCCAGCAGCCTGGGACAGGAGGGGAACATTCAGTACTTC. Its protein product is CASSLGQEGNIQYF.